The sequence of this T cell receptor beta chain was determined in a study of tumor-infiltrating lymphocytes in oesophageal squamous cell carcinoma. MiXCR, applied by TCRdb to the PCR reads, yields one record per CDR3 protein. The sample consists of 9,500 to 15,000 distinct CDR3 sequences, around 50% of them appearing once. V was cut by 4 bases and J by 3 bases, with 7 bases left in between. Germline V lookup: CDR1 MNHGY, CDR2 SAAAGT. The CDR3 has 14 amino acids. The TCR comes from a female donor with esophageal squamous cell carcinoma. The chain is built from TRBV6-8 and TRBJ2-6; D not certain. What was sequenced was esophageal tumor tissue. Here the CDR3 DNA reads TGTGCCAGCAGTTTGGGCTATGGGGCCAACGTCCTGACTTTC. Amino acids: CASSLGYGANVLTF.